The rows below give T cell receptor beta chains drawn from one sample of a study of T-cell reconstitution after alpha-beta-depleted transplantation in children. TCRdb independently ran MiXCR on the PCR reads; one entry per CDR3 protein. This table holds over 550,000 distinct CDR3 sequences, about 10% found once. The sample here was PBMCs from the stem cell graft donor, taken from the stem cell graft. The receptor set was obtained from a human donor who donated a stem cell graft to a child with acute myeloid leukemia. CDR3s include the opening cysteine and the closing phenylalanine or tryptophan. Each record gives: J gene, clone size, V gene, D gene, CDR3 DNA, CDR3 protein. A D gene is named only where the DNA matches it firmly. The size entry is marked missing in some rows and otherwise reads once, few, many or a size class.

TRBJ2-3,few,TRBV6-2/TRBV6-3,TRBD2,TGTGCCAGTGCTGCCCCTGGTGTTTTACTAGCGGGCGGTTTT,CASAAPGVLLAGGF
TRBJ2-1,few,TRBV7-3,TRBD2,TGTGCCAGCAGCTTAATCACTAGCGGGGAGCAGTTCTTC,CASSLITSGEQFF
TRBJ2-5,few,TRBV28,TRBD2,TGTGCCAGCAGTTTTTCCGGACTAGCGGAAGAGACCCAGTACTTC,CASSFSGLAEETQYF
TRBJ1-1,few,TRBV9,-,TGTGCCAGCAGCGTAGTCCCCCACACTGAAGCTTTCTTT,CASSVVPHTEAFF
TRBJ2-5,-,TRBV7-2,-,TGTGCCAGCAGCTTAGGGGCGGCTAGGGGGGAGACCCAGTACTTC,CASSLGAARGETQYF
TRBJ2-3,-,TRBV5-1,TRBD2,TGCGCCAGCAGCTCATCTAGCGGAGCTAGCACAGATACGCAGTATTTT,CASSSSSGASTDTQYF
TRBJ2-2,many,TRBV6-2/TRBV6-3,TRBD2,TGTGCCAGCAGTTACCCGGGACTAGCGGGGAACACCGGGGAGCTGTTTTTT,CASSYPGLAGNTGELFF
TRBJ2-7,few,TRBV29-1,TRBD1,TGCAGCGTTGATCAGGGGGAATCCTACGAGCAGTACTTC,CSVDQGESYEQYF
TRBJ2-7,-,TRBV6-1,-,TGTGCCAGCAGTATCTCCGGGAGGGGGCCCTACGAGCAGTACTTC,CASSISGRGPYEQYF
TRBJ1-1,few,TRBV20-1,TRBD1,TGCAGTGCGGGACAGGGGTATGGTACTGAAGCTTTCTTT,CSAGQGYGTEAFF
TRBJ1-2,-,TRBV20-1,-,TGCAGTGCTGCACTACAGGACCGCTACACCTTC,CSAALQDRYTF
TRBJ2-1,many,TRBV7-2,-,TGTGCCAGCAGCCCCCTAGTGGTAGCGGCCCGGTTCTTC,CASSPLVVAARFF
TRBJ2-3,few,TRBV5-5,-,TGTGCCAGCAGGGGCGGGGTCCTCGATACGCAGTATTTT,CASRGGVLDTQYF
TRBJ2-2,few,TRBV18,TRBD2,TGTGCCAGCTCACCACCGACTAGCGGGAGCTACACCGGGGAGCTGTTTTTT,CASSPPTSGSYTGELFF
TRBJ1-4,many,TRBV7-8,-,TGTGCCAGCACCCCCGTGGGGGCAACTAATGAAAAACTGTTTTTT,CASTPVGATNEKLFF
TRBJ2-5,-,TRBV18,-,TGTGCCAGCTCACCGGCAAGCCGCGAGACCCAGTACTTC,CASSPASRETQYF
TRBJ2-5,-,TRBV5-1,TRBD2,TGCGCCAGCAGCCCGATGACTAGCGGGAGTCAGGAGACCCAGTACTTC,CASSPMTSGSQETQYF
TRBJ2-7,many,TRBV5-1,TRBD2,TGTGCCAGCAGTTTAAGCGGGGACTCCTACGAGCAGTACTTC,CASSLSGDSYEQYF
TRBJ2-2,-,TRBV12-3/TRBV12-4,-,TGTGCCAGCAGTCTGGTTGGGGGGCCCGGGGAGCTGTTTTTT,CASSLVGGPGELFF
TRBJ1-2,-,TRBV20-1,-,TGCAGTGCCCCGACGTTAGCTAACTATGGCTACACCTTC,CSAPTLANYGYTF
TRBJ2-7,-,TRBV7-8,-,TGTGCCAGCAGCCCCCCGGGACCCGCGGGGGAGCAGTACTTC,CASSPPGPAGEQYF
TRBJ2-3,few,TRBV5-1,-,TGCGCCAGCAGCTTCCAACCGGGACGGGGCACAGATACGCAGTATTTT,CASSFQPGRGTDTQYF
TRBJ2-3,few,TRBV12-3/TRBV12-4,TRBD2,TGTGCCAGCAGTTACCACCGACTAGCGGGAGGGGATACGCAGTATTTT,CASSYHRLAGGDTQYF
TRBJ2-3,many,TRBV7-9,TRBD2,TGTGCCAGCAGCTGGACCGGGACTAGTAATCTTGCGCAGTATTTT,CASSWTGTSNLAQYF
TRBJ2-4,many,TRBV29-1,TRBD1,TGCAGCGTTGGCGAGGGGGCTAGTTCAAGGAACATTCAGTACTTC,CSVGEGASSRNIQYF
TRBJ1-3,many,TRBV5-1,-,TGCGCCAGCAGCCCGGCGGGGGGAAACACCATATATTTT,CASSPAGGNTIYF
TRBJ1-4,few,TRBV20-1,-,TGCAGTGCTAGCTCGCGGCCCGACCAGGGGAAACTGTTTTTT,CSASSRPDQGKLFF
TRBJ2-1,-,TRBV5-1,TRBD2,TGCGCCAGCAGCCAGGGACTAGCGGGAGATGAGCAGTTCTTC,CASSQGLAGDEQFF
TRBJ2-5,few,TRBV6-2/TRBV6-3,-,TGTGCCAGCAGTTACTCATTACTAGGAGAGACCCAGTACTTC,CASSYSLLGETQYF
TRBJ1-1,-,TRBV11-1,TRBD1,TGTGCCAGCAGCGTAGCCAGTGGGTACCGGACAGGGGGGATGAACACTGAAGCTTTCTTT,CASSVASGYRTGGMNTEAFF
TRBJ2-7,many,TRBV10-3,TRBD2,TGTGCCACCGCGGGGGGGACCCCCTACGAGCAGTACTTC,CATAGGTPYEQYF
TRBJ2-5,few,TRBV7-2,-,TGTGCCAGCAGCTTACTCAGGGGAAAACAAGAGACCCAGTACTTC,CASSLLRGKQETQYF
TRBJ1-1,-,TRBV28,-,TGTGCCAGCAGTTTGGTCGTGGGGAGGGGCGCTGGGAGGACTGAAGCTTTCTTT,CASSLVVGRGAGRTEAFF
TRBJ2-1,few,TRBV24-1,TRBD1,TGTGCCACCAGTGAACCCTGGACAGGGGTCAATGAGCAGTTCTTC,CATSEPWTGVNEQFF
TRBJ2-7,few,TRBV6-5,TRBD2,TGTGCCAGCAGTTACAGCGCTAGCGGGACCTACGAGCAGTACTTC,CASSYSASGTYEQYF
TRBJ2-1,-,TRBV10-3,TRBD1,TGTGCCATCAGTTCAGGGGGCAATGAGCAGTTCTTC,CAISSGGNEQFF
TRBJ2-5,few,TRBV20-1,TRBD2,TGCAGTGCTAGAGATTTCCGTATCCTAGCGGGAGGCCTTGGGGAGACCCAGTACTTC,CSARDFRILAGGLGETQYF
TRBJ2-6,-,TRBV11-1,-,TGTGCCAGCAGCCTTGGGGGACTTACCTCTGGGGCCAACGTCCTGACTTTC,CASSLGGLTSGANVLTF
TRBJ2-3,-,TRBV20-1,TRBD2,TGCAGTGCTCAGAAGGGGACTAGCGGGAGGGGGCAGGAAGATACGCAGTATTTT,CSAQKGTSGRGQEDTQYF
TRBJ2-3,many,TRBV7-2,-,TGTGCCAGCAGCCCCGATTCAGATACGCAGTATTTT,CASSPDSDTQYF
TRBJ2-7,-,TRBV7-8,TRBD2,TGTGCCAGCAGCCTAGTCGGGACCGGACTAGCGGGGCTCTACGAGCAGTACTTC,CASSLVGTGLAGLYEQYF
TRBJ2-7,-,TRBV7-2,TRBD2,TGTGCCAGCAGCCCCCTAGCGGGAGGTCTCTCCTACGAGCAGTACTTC,CASSPLAGGLSYEQYF
TRBJ2-3,many,TRBV29-1,TRBD2,TGCAGCGTTGAATTCGGCGGGAGTAAAACAGATACGCAGTATTTT,CSVEFGGSKTDTQYF
TRBJ2-1,many,TRBV5-1,TRBD2,TGTGCCAGCAGTTTAGAACTAGCGGGATACAATGAGCAGTTCTTC,CASSLELAGYNEQFF
TRBJ2-1,-,TRBV6-1,-,TGTGCCAGTAATAGTCCACCAGGGGATGAGCAGTTCTTC,CASNSPPGDEQFF
TRBJ2-4,-,TRBV7-3,-,TGTGCCAGCAGCTTAACCGGGCTGGGGGCCGTCAAAAACATTCAGTACTTC,CASSLTGLGAVKNIQYF
TRBJ2-5,many,TRBV28,TRBD1,TGTGCCAGCAGGGGACAGGGCTTAGAGGTAGTGGAGACCCAGTACTTC,CASRGQGLEVVETQYF
TRBJ2-2,few,TRBV30,-,TGTGCCTGGGACGCCGTGAACACCGGGGAGCTGTTTTTT,CAWDAVNTGELFF
TRBJ2-1,-,TRBV6-6,TRBD1,TGTGCCTTGACCGGGACAGGGGGATACAATGAGCAGTTCTTC,CALTGTGGYNEQFF
TRBJ1-2,-,TRBV12-3/TRBV12-4,-,TGTGCCAGCGCAAACTCAGGGGCCTACTATGGCTACACCTTC,CASANSGAYYGYTF
TRBJ2-7,few,TRBV19,-,TGTGCCAGTATCGCCTCCGGGGCTCCCTACGAGCAGTACTTC,CASIASGAPYEQYF
TRBJ1-1,-,TRBV11-1,-,TGTGCCAGCAGCTTTACAAAAGGGTTAAACACTGAAGCTTTCTTT,CASSFTKGLNTEAFF